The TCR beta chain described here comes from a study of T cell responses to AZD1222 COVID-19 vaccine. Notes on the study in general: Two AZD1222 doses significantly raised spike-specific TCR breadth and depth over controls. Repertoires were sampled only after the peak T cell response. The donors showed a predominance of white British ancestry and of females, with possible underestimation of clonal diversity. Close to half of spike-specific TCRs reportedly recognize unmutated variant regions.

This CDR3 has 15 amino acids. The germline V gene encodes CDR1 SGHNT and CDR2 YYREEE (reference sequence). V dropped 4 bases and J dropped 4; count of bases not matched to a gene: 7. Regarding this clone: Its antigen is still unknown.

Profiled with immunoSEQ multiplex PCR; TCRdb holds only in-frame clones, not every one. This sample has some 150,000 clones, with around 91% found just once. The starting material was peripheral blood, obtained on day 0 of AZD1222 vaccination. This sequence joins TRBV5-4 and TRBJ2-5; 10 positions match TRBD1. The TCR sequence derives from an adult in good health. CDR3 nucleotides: TGTGCCAGCAGCACCTCGACAGGGGGCAGAGAGACCCAGTACTTC. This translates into CASSTSTGGRETQYF.